This T cell receptor (beta chain) was obtained from a study of blood T cells in healthy people across ages. Isolation of PBMCs gave at least 7 million cells per sample. It was with a sample-barcoded 5' primer and a J-beta primer mix that a second PCR of roughly 7 to 12 cycles was run. TCRdb redid the calling of the 5' RACE reads with MiXCR, one entry per CDR3 protein. The sample carries just under 900,000 distinct CDR3 sequences, under 30% recorded once. The CDR3 runs 17 residues. Germline V gene lookup returns CDR1 MGHRA and CDR2 YSYEKL. The V and J ends lost 0 bases and 0 bases respectively, with 14 bases between them.

This chain links TRBV4-1 with TRBJ1-1; possibly TRBD1 for D (6 bases). The sequenced sample was blood. The origin of this receptor is a woman of 80 years or more in good health. The CDR3 DNA reads as TGCGCCAGCAGCCAAGACGTGGACAGAAGTCTGAACACTGAAGCTTTCTTT. Residues: CASSQDVDRSLNTEAFF.